Listed below are T cell receptor beta chains from one sample, sequenced in a study of PD-L1 blockade in urothelial cancer. Sequenced by immunoSEQ multiplex PCR; TCRdb stores in-frame clones only, minus some. The sample includes fewer than 40,000 clones, more than 85% seen only once; the top ten take approximately 11%. The starting material was PBMCs, obtained around atezolizumab (anti-PD-L1) treatment. These receptors were collected from a woman aged 55-75 years with urothelial cancer. Both conserved end residues are part of each CDR3. A D gene is named only where the DNA matches it firmly. Clone size is given for some rows only: seen once, a few or many times, or a class if the clone is expanded.

>NA|TRBV4-3|NA
CASSQGEDQPQHF
>NA|TRBV19|TRBD1
CASTLGTGGLYGYTF
>few|TRBV5-4|TRBD1
CASSLGQGAQQGYGYTF
>NA|TRBV7-8|TRBD2
CASRPSGTFRSGANVLTF
>few|TRBV7-2|NA
CASSRAGGANNQPQHF
>NA|TRBV18|NA
CASSPLGVYEQYF
>NA|TRBV7-3|TRBD2
CASSLAGGGHNEQFF
>NA|TRBV11-2|TRBD2
CASSLGASGRRVTGELFF
>NA|TRBV19|NA
CASSPVSGYEQYF
>NA|TRBV27|TRBD2
CASNARLAGVTDTQYF
>once|TRBV7-9|TRBD1
CASSPRRTGNEKLFF
>NA|TRBV5-4|NA
CASSLGRGDRRQFF
>NA|TRBV11-2|NA
CASSLDLGGAYGGYTF
>NA|TRBV6-6|TRBD2
CASSYSMREQYNEQFF
>NA|TRBV5-4|NA
CASSWRLEPSTDTQYF
>once|TRBV21-1|NA
CASSSRGDQTGNYGYTF